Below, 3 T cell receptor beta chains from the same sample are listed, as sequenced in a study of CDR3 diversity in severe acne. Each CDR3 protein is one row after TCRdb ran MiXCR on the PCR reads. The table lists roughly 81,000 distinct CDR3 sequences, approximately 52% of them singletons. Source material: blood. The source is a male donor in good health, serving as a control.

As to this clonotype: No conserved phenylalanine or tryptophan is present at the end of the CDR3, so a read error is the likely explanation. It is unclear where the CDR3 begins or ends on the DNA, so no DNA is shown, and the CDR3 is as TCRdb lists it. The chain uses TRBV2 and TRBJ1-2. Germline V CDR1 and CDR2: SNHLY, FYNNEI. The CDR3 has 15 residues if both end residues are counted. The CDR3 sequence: CASSGGGRDEGCFTP.

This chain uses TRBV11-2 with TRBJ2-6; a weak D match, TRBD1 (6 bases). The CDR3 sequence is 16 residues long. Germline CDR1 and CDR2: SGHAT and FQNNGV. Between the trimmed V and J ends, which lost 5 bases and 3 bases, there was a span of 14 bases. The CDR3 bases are TGTGCCAGCAGCCTATGGACAGACTATGGGGCCAACGTCCTGACTTTC. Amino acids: CASSLWTDYGANVLTF.

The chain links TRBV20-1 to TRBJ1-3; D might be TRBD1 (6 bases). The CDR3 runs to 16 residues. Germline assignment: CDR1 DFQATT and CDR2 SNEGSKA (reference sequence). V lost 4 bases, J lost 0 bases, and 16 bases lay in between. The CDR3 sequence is CSAIGGTDSSGNTIYF. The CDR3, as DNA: TGCAGTGCTATTGGGGGGACGGACAGCTCTGGAAACACCATATATTTT.